What follows is one T cell receptor beta chain and its context. Its antigen is not known. Healthy Caucasians were all of the donors. This record belongs to a study of identical twins. This CDR3 spans 22 amino acids. The junction had 24 bases not matched to a gene; V was cut back by 2 bases and J by 4 bases. Germline V gene data show CDR1 as MNHEY and CDR2 as SVGEGT. Findings of the study overall: Abundant cord blood beta clonotypes carried fewer insertions; memory repertoires showed none.

TCRdb re-called the 5' RACE reads with MiXCR, one entry per CDR3 protein. The sample lists about 720,000 distinct CDR3 sequences, about 18% occurring once. A further study also used this sample, focusing on T cells expressing NK-cell markers. This second study notes: Sorted CD3+CD56+NKG2C+, CD3+CD56+NKG2C- and CD3+CD56-NKG2C+ T-cell subsets were beta-chain profiled. For over 5 donors, the dominant NKG2C+ clonotypes made up roughly 1.0-7.5% of their CD8+ T cells.

The rearrangement joins TRBV6-2 or TRBV6-3 to TRBJ2-3, with 10 bases aligning to TRBD1. This clonotype was sampled from a woman aged 18 to 35 in good health. The specimen was PBMCs. The CDR3 DNA is TGTGCCAGCAGTTACCGCCCCCCGGGACAGGGGTCCCAATTACGAAAGTCAGATACGCAGTATTTT. Translation: CASSYRPPGQGSQLRKSDTQYF.